A single sample gave rise to the 20 T cell receptor beta chains below, sequenced in a study of blood T cells in healthy people across ages. Next came a second PCR, run for about 7 to 12 cycles, which used a sample-barcoded 5' primer along with a J-beta primer mix. TCRdb re-derived calls from the 5' RACE reads in MiXCR, one entry per CDR3 protein. The data contain under 1,100,000 distinct CDR3 sequences, 25% of them singletons. This same sample was also part of a study on T cells of mothers and their children.

Input material: blood. All receptors derive from a girl aged 2-9 years in good health.

This clonotype was counted between two and nine times. This clone may be a read error of a much larger clone one base away. This chain joins TRBV11-2 and TRBJ2-1; D ambiguous. The germline CDR1 and CDR2 sequences are SGHAT and FQNNGV. Trimming pared 2 bases from V and 8 bases from J, leaving 4 bases between. The CDR3 is 11 amino acids. CDR3 residues: CASSLHDEQFF. CDR3 sequence (DNA): TGTGCCAGCAGCTTACATGATGAGCAGTTCTTC.

This clonotype was seen a few times. V gene TRBV12-3 or TRBV12-4 combines with J gene TRBJ2-5; 7 bases line up with TRBD1. The J call is in doubt because the DNA end fits TRBJ2-1 better. The CDR3 is made up of 14 amino acids. As DNA, the CDR3 is TGTGCCAGCAGTCCCCGGGACAGAAACAATGAGCAGTTCTTC. Protein sequence: CASSPRDRNNEQFF.

The rearrangement joins TRBV20-1 to TRBJ2-3; 10 bases agree with TRBD1. Germline V gene data show CDR1 as DFQATT and CDR2 as SNEGSKA (reference sequence). V was pared by 6 bases and J by 13 bases, with 13 bases of the junction left unmatched. This CDR3 is 13 amino acids long. The CDR3 here is CSALSNSGTGEYF. Written as DNA, the CDR3 is TGCAGTGCCCTCTCTAACTCCGGGACAGGGGAGTATTTT.

The rearrangement uses TRBV10-3 and TRBJ1-4; D unresolved. The CDR3 loop spans 13 amino acids. Trimming left V 8 bases short and J 9 bases short, with 16 bases between. Per the germline V gene, CDR1 is ENHRY and CDR2 is SYGVKD. The CDR3, as DNA: TGTGCCATCTCAACGGATTTTGGTCAAAAACTGTTTTTT. It specifies CAISTDFGQKLFF.

The rearrangement uses TRBV29-1 and TRBJ1-2; D remains ambiguous. V shed 7 bases and J shed 3 bases, with 18 bases lying between them. Per the germline V gene, CDR1 is SQVTM and CDR2 is ANQGSEA. The CDR3 has 14 residues. The CDR3 region is CSGDGPGMDYGYTF. The CDR3 nucleotides are TGCAGCGGCGACGGTCCGGGTATGGACTATGGCTACACCTTC. Drawing the rest from reference TRBV29-1 and TRBJ1-2, the complete variable domain is SAVISQKPSRDICQRGTSLTIQCQVDSQVTMMFWYRQQPGQSLTLIATANQGSEATYESGFVIDKFPISRPNLTFSTLTVSNMSPEDSSIYLCSGDGPGMDYGYTFGSGTRLTVV.

This clonotype was counted between two and nine times. The rearrangement joins TRBV6-1 to TRBJ2-1, with 7 bases identical to TRBD2. CDR1 and CDR2 (germline): MNHNS, SASEGT. The CDR3 sequence is 17 residues long. Germline trimming cut 2 bases from V and 5 bases from J; bases unmatched to any gene: 12. As DNA, the CDR3 is TGTGCCAGCAGTGAAAATCGTAGACTAGCAAAGGACAATGAGCAGTTCTTC. The encoded protein is CASSENRRLAKDNEQFF.

The chain recombines TRBV20-1 with TRBJ2-3; possibly TRBD2 for D (6 bases). The CDR3 has 14 amino acids. The V gene lost 1 base and the J gene lost 6 bases, with 14 bases spanning the gap. In germline, CDR1 is DFQATT, CDR2 SNEGSKA (reference sequence). DNA of the CDR3: TGCAGTGCTAGAGTAGGAGGGGCCGGGGATACGCAGTATTTT. Translating gives CSARVGGAGDTQYF.

The gene calls are TRBV28 and TRBJ2-2, with D uncertain. CDR1 and CDR2 from the germline V gene are MDHEN and SYDVKM. V was trimmed by 3 bases and J by 2 bases, leaving 10 bases between them. There are 15 residues in the CDR3. The CDR3 nucleotides read TGTGCCAGCAGTTTCGGTCAGTCCAACACCGGGGAGCTGTTTTTT. Translating gives CASSFGQSNTGELFF.

A few counts support this clonotype. This rearrangement joins TRBV5-6 to TRBJ1-5; 8 bases match TRBD1. Germline V gene data show CDR1 as SGHDT and CDR2 as YYEEEE. The CDR3 runs to 16 residues. The junction had 11 bases not matched to a gene; V was cut back by 4 bases and J by 5 bases. The chain's CDR3 is CASSEAGTGRYQPQHF. In nucleotides, the CDR3 is TGTGCCAGCAGCGAGGCCGGGACAGGAAGATATCAGCCCCAGCATTTT. The variable domain in full, with the rest retrieved from reference TRBV5-6 and TRBJ1-5, is DAGVTQSPTHLIKTRGQQVTLRCSPKSGHDTVSWYQQALGQGPQFIFQYYEEEERQRGNFPDRFSGHQFPNYSSELNVNALLLGDSALYLCASSEAGTGRYQPQHFGDGTRLSIL.

This clonotype occurred a few times. The J gene is TRBJ2-1, the V gene TRBV28; 9 positions match TRBD2. CDR1 and CDR2 (germline): MDHEN, SYDVKM. This CDR3 comprises 15 residues. V lost 2 bases and J lost 8; bases outside the gene matches: 7. CDR3 amino acids: CASSLGGAGGYEQFF. The CDR3 DNA is TGTGCCAGCAGTTTAGGGGGAGCGGGAGGCTATGAGCAGTTCTTC.

This clonotype has a handful of counts. The CDR3 bases are TGTGCCAGTGCGGGACTAGCGGGAGAGGGGTTTGACAATGAGCAGTTCTTC. Its protein product is CASAGLAGEGFDNEQFF. This sequence joins TRBV14 and TRBJ2-5; 14 positions agree with TRBD2. The J call may be incorrect, as the DNA end agrees better with TRBJ2-1. The CDR3 is made up of 17 amino acids. Per germline, CDR1 SGHDN and CDR2 FVKESK.

This clonotype came up once. The chain couples TRBV7-2 to TRBJ2-7, with D perhaps TRBD1 or TRBD2 (5 bases each). This CDR3 comprises 14 residues. V was shortened by 9 bases and J by 2 bases, with 17 bases between the two germline ends. CDR1 SGHTA and CDR2 FQGNSA come from the germline V gene. The CDR3 sequence is CASHTARGPYEQYF. The CDR3 DNA sequence: TGTGCCAGTCACACCGCTCGGGGACCCTACGAGCAGTACTTC.

The V and J genes are TRBV28 and TRBJ2-7; D might be TRBD1 (6 bases). The J call may be in error: the DNA end matches TRBJ2-1 better. The CDR3 runs 16 residues. In germline, CDR1 is MDHEN, CDR2 SYDVKM. CDR3 loop: CASSLSRGPIYNEQFF. Written as DNA, the CDR3 is TGTGCCAGCAGTTTATCCAGGGGTCCTATTTACAATGAGCAGTTCTTC.

The CDR3 region has the DNA TGTGCCAGCCTGAGATGGGATGAGCAGTTCTTC. Its translation: CASLRWDEQFF. The rearrangement uses TRBV18 and TRBJ2-1; no clear D. V was shortened by 8 bases and J by 8 bases, with 10 bases between the two germline ends. The length of the CDR3 is 11 residues. The germline V gene has CDR1 KGHSH and CDR2 LQKENI.

This clonotype has just a few counts. The V and J genes are TRBV2 and TRBJ2-3, with a weak D call TRBD1 (6 bases). This CDR3 is built from 15 residues. Germline V gives CDR1 SNHLY, CDR2 FYNNEI. V lost 6 bases and J 0 bases, leaving 13 bases between the germline ends. CDR3 in DNA: TGTGCCAGCAGAACAGGGCATTCTAGCACAGATACGCAGTATTTT. Protein: CASRTGHSSTDTQYF.

The CDR3 loop reads CASSERRLHGYTF. The CDR3 DNA reads TGCGCCAGCAGTGAGCGGCGACTGCATGGCTACACCTTC. The chain is built from TRBV10-2 and TRBJ1-2; D remains unclear. The CDR3 sequence is 13 residues long. The germline gives CDR1 WSHSY, CDR2 SAAADI. V dropped 2 bases and J dropped 6 bases, with 10 bases sitting between them.

This clonotype was observed a few times. At one end the junction does not follow the germline gene, possibly because of a read error. The chain recombines TRBV20-1 with TRBJ2-3; TRBD2 matches at 11 bases. Germline V gives CDR1 DFQATT, CDR2 SNEGSKA (reference sequence). The CDR3 has 15 amino acids. CDR3 nucleotide sequence: TGCAGTGCTCTACCACTAGCGGGAGAAGGAGATGCGCAGTATTTT. Protein: CSALPLAGEGDAQYF.

This clonotype has only a few counts. This rearrangement joins TRBV19 to TRBJ2-5; D is perhaps TRBD1 (7 bases). Trimming cost V 10 bases and J 2 bases, with 20 bases left between them. The CDR3 runs to 15 residues. The germline gives CDR1 LNHDA, CDR2 SQIVND (reference sequence). The CDR3 sequence is CATHHAGQPQETQYF. DNA of the CDR3: TGTGCCACCCACCATGCGGGACAGCCTCAAGAGACCCAGTACTTC.

The chain employs TRBV5-1 and TRBJ2-5; the D gene is possibly TRBD2 (6 bases). V shed 3 bases and J shed 3 bases, with 15 bases lying between them. Germline CDR1 is SGHRS and CDR2 is YFSETQ. CDR3 length equals 15 residues. In nucleotides, the CDR3 is TGCGCCAGCAGCTGGGGGACTCTTGCAGAAGAGACCCAGTACTTC. This gives the protein CASSWGTLAEETQYF. The full variable domain, completed using reference TRBV5-1 and TRBJ2-5, is KAGVTQTPRYLIKTRGQQVTLSCSPISGHRSVSWYQQTPGQGLQFLFEYFSETQRNKGNFPGRFSGRQFSNSRSEMNVSTLELGDSALYLCASSWGTLAEETQYFGPGTRLLVL.

The rearrangement uses TRBV15 and TRBJ2-1, with 7 positions matching TRBD2. Trimming removed 2 bases from V and 0 bases from J; junction bases left unmatched: 10. The V gene's germline CDR1 is LNHNV and CDR2 YYDKDF (reference sequence). The length of the CDR3 is 18 residues. The chain's CDR3 is CATSRPLSGESSYNEQFF. As DNA, the CDR3 is TGTGCCACCAGCAGACCCCTGAGCGGGGAGAGCTCCTACAATGAGCAGTTCTTC. The complete variable domain, with remaining parts taken from reference TRBV15 and TRBJ2-1, reads DAMVIQNPRYQVTQFGKPVTLSCSQTLNHNVMYWYQQKSSQAPKLLFHYYDKDFNNEADTPDNFQSRRPNTSFCFLDIRSPGLGDTAMYLCATSRPLSGESSYNEQFFGPGTRLTVL.